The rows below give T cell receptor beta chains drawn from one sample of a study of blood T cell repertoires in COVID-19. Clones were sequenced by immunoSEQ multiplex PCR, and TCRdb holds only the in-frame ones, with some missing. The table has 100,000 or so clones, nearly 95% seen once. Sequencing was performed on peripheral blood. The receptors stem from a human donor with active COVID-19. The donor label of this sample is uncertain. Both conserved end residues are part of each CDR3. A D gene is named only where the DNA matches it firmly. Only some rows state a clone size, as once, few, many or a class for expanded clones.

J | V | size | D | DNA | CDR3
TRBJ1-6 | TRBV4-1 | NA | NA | TGCGCCAGCAGCCAAGATTATAAGCCACGGCGGGATTCTTCACCCCTCCACTTT | CASSQDYKPRRDSSPLHF
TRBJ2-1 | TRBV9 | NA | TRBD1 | TGTGCCAGCAGCGTTCACAGGGGAAACGGCAATGAGCAGTTCTTC | CASSVHRGNGNEQFF
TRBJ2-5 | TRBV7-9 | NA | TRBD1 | TGTGCCAGCAGCCCGTGGACAGGGGGCCAAGAGACCCAGTACTTC | CASSPWTGGQETQYF
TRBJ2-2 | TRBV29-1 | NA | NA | TGCAGCGTTGAACCCCAGTTATCCACCGGGGAGCTGTTTTTT | CSVEPQLSTGELFF
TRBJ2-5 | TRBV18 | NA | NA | TGTGCCAGCTCCGTAGCCAGACAAGAGACCCAGTACTTC | CASSVARQETQYF
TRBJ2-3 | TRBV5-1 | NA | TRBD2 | TGCGCCAGCAGCTTACCTAGCGGCACGGATACGCAGTATTTT | CASSLPSGTDTQYF
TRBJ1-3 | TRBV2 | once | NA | TGTGCCAGCAGTGAAAGACAGTTCTCTGGAAACACCATATATTTT | CASSERQFSGNTIYF
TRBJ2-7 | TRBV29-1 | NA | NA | TGCAGCGTATCGGGACAATCCTACGAGCAGTACTTC | CSVSGQSYEQYF
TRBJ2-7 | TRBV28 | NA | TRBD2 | TGTGCCAGCAGTGAGGGAGGGCCCCCTCCCTACGAGCAGTACTTC | CASSEGGPPPYEQYF
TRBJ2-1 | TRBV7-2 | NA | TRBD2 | TGTGCCAGCAGCGGACTAGCGGGGGGGGTCAATGAGCAGTTCTTC | CASSGLAGGVNEQFF
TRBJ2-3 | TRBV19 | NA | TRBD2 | TGTGCCAGTAGTCCGGGACTAGCGTCAGATACGCAGTATTTT | CASSPGLASDTQYF
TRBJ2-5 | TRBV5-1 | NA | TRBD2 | TGCGCCAGCAGCACGGGACTAGCTCGTGAGACCCAGTACTTC | CASSTGLARETQYF
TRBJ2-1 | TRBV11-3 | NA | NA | TGTGCCAGCAGCTTCCAGGGCGGCTCCTACAATGAGCAGTTCTTC | CASSFQGGSYNEQFF
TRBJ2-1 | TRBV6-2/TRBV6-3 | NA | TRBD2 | TGTGCCAGCAGTTACTTTACTAGCGGGGTCCGGGGCAATGAGCAGTTCTTC | CASSYFTSGVRGNEQFF
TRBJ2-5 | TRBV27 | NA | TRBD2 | TGTGCCAGCACTAGCGGAAGACGGGGAGAGACCCAGTACTTC | CASTSGRRGETQYF
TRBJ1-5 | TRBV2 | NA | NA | TGTGCCAGCAGTGAAGCGTACAGATATCAGCCCCAGCATTTT | CASSEAYRYQPQHF
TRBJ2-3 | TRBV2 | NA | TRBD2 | TGTGCCAGCAGCTCCCGGACTAGCGGGAGTTATACGCAGTATTTT | CASSSRTSGSYTQYF
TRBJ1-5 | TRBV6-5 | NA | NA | TGTGCCAGCAGCCAGGGTCGCAATCAGCCCCAGCATTTT | CASSQGRNQPQHF
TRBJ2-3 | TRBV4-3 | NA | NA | TGCGCCAGCAGCCGAATACTAGGCTCCCCCACAGATACGCAGTATTTT | CASSRILGSPTDTQYF
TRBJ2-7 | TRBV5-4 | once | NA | TGTGCCAGCAACCAGGACGGGGGAACCTACGAGCAGTACTTC | CASNQDGGTYEQYF
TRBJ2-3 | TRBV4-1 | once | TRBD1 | TGCGCCAGCAGCCACTCGGGACAGGGGACAGATACGCAGTATTTT | CASSHSGQGTDTQYF
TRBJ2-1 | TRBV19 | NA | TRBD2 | TGTGCCAGTACTCCCTGGGGCGGGGGGGCCAATGAGCAGTTCTTC | CASTPWGGGANEQFF
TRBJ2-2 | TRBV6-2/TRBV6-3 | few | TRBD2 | TGTGCCAGCAGTTACTTACTTCTAGCGGGATTTTTCGGGGAGCTGTTTTTT | CASSYLLLAGFFGELFF
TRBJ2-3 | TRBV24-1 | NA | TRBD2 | TGTGCCACCACGCTAGCGGGAAGAGATACGCAGTATTTT | CATTLAGRDTQYF
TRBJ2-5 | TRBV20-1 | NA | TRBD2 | TGCAGTGCTATAGCGGGAGTAACCCAGTACTTC | CSAIAGVTQYF
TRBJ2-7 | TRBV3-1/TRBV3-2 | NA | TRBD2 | TGTGCCAGCAGCCAGGCTAGCGGGTACGAGCAGTACTTC | CASSQASGYEQYF
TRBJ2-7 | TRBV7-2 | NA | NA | TGTGCCAGCAGCTTCGACTTCTCCTACGAGCAGTACTTC | CASSFDFSYEQYF